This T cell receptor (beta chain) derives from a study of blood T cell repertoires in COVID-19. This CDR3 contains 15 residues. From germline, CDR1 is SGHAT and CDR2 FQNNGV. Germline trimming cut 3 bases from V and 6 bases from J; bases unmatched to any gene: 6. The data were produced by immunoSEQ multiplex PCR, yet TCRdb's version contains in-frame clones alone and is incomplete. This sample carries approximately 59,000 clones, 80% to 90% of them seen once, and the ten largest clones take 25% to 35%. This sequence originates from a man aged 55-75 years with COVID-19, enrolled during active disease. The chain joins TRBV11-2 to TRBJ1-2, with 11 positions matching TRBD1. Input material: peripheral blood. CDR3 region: CASSLAGTGGNGYTF. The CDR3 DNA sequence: TGTGCCAGCAGCTTGGCCGGGACAGGGGGTAATGGCTACACCTTC.